This is a list of T cell receptor beta chains from one sample in a study of cytomegalovirus exposure and HLA in healthy donors. The repertoire was sequenced with immunoSEQ multiplex PCR; TCRdb's copy has only in-frame clones and lacks some. The sample holds 150,000 to 200,000 clones, around 79% seen once. Sequenced sample: PBMCs. The origin of the receptors is a middle-aged woman in good health and CMV-seronegative. CDR3s include the opening cysteine and the closing phenylalanine or tryptophan. The D gene is left open where the match is weak. The size entry is marked missing in some rows and otherwise reads once, few, many or a size class.

clone size,J gene,D gene,V gene,CDR3 DNA,CDR3 protein
NA,TRBJ2-3,TRBD2,TRBV7-7,TGTGCCAGCAGCCCCGGACTAGCGAGAGATACGCAGTATTTT,CASSPGLARDTQYF
once,TRBJ1-2,NA,TRBV5-1,TGCGCCAGCAGCCCGGCGGCGGCGGGCGGCTACACCTTC,CASSPAAAGGYTF
NA,TRBJ2-1,NA,TRBV4-1,TGCGCCAGCAGCCAGGTGCGGTCCTCCTACAATGAGCAGTTCTTC,CASSQVRSSYNEQFF
NA,TRBJ2-1,TRBD2,TRBV18,TGTGCCAGCTCACCACAAAGGCGGCGGGGGGAGCAGTTCTTC,CASSPQRRRGEQFF
NA,TRBJ2-2,NA,TRBV7-9,TGTGCCAGCAGCCGGAGGAACACCGGGGAGCTGTTTTTT,CASSRRNTGELFF
NA,TRBJ2-7,TRBD1,TRBV5-1,TGCGCCAGCAGCTTGGCCGGGACAGGGGGTTCCTACGAGCAGTACTTC,CASSLAGTGGSYEQYF
NA,TRBJ2-1,TRBD2,TRBV19,TGTGCCAGTAGTTCCCTTAGCGGGGGGGCAGGGAATGAGCAGTTCTTC,CASSSLSGGAGNEQFF
few,TRBJ2-3,NA,TRBV6-4,TGTGCCAGCAGTGAGGGAGCGGATACGCAGTATTTT,CASSEGADTQYF
NA,TRBJ2-7,TRBD1,TRBV6-5,TGTGCCAGCAGCCGGGGACAGCCGTTGGGGGAGCAGTACTTC,CASSRGQPLGEQYF
NA,TRBJ2-2,NA,TRBV11-2,TGTGCCAGCAGCAACCGGGTCAACACCGGGGAGCTGTTTTTT,CASSNRVNTGELFF
NA,TRBJ1-1,NA,TRBV11-2,TGTGCCAGCAGCTCGGGACAGAACACTGAAGCTTTCTTT,CASSSGQNTEAFF
NA,TRBJ2-7,NA,TRBV6-6,TGTGCCAGCAGTTACCTTGAATTCAGCTCCTACGAGCAGTACTTC,CASSYLEFSSYEQYF
NA,TRBJ2-4,NA,TRBV28,TGTGCCAGCACTATTAAAAACATTCAGTACTTC,CASTIKNIQYF
NA,TRBJ2-2,TRBD2,TRBV6-6,TGTGCCAGCAGGCGGGAGGGAGGCACCGGGGAGCTGTTTTTT,CASRREGGTGELFF
NA,TRBJ1-2,NA,TRBV27,TGTGCCAGCAAAGGGGAGGGGGGTAGGGGCTACACCTTC,CASKGEGGRGYTF
NA,TRBJ2-5,NA,TRBV5-1,TGCGCCAGCAGCAGGACAGCTTCCCAAGAGACCCAGTACTTC,CASSRTASQETQYF
few,TRBJ2-5,NA,TRBV11-3,TGTGCCAGCAGCCCCTGGGGCGGGGAGCAAGAGACCCAGTACTTC,CASSPWGGEQETQYF
NA,TRBJ2-1,TRBD2,TRBV14,TGTGCCAGCAGCCAAAAGCTTTTTTATAGCGGGGGGGCCCACAATGAGCAGTTCTTC,CASSQKLFYSGGAHNEQFF